This T cell receptor (beta chain) was recorded in a study of blood T cell repertoires in COVID-19 (dated by TCRdb to about 2020). Background on the whole study: The collaborator samples originated in the United States, Italy and Spain and spanned the acute and convalescent phases of COVID-19. The prospective study material was composed of cDNA or gDNA derived from T cells, B-cell-depleted T cells, or PBMCs. The dataset comprised deeply sampled blood TCRbeta repertoires from subjects exposed to, actively infected with, or recovered from COVID-19. The repertoires were released in a freely available public database intended as a resource for research on the immune response to SARS-CoV-2. Samples were obtained from the ongoing ImmuneRACE study (first 160 participants) and from some 1,200 subjects provided by 6 global collaborators. The sample metadata nearly always contained a de-identified subject ID, COVID-19 status, age in years and sex. Where available, HLA class I and class II types were obtained from metadata supplied by the sample provider rather than from assay-based typing. Overall results and qualifications from the work: Clinical and demographic metadata were provided uncurated, with the amount varying by source and participant.

In the prospective study, participants were 18 to 89 years old, resided in about two dozen geographic areas of the United States, and were enrolled through a virtual design. Cohort assignment in the prospective study relied on participant-reported clinical history from a screening survey and a study questionnaire. In the prospective study, mobile phlebotomists collected whole blood, serum and a nasopharyngeal or oropharyngeal swab from each participant. Additional blood draws and questionnaires over an approximately 2-month period could optionally be provided by prospective study participants. Before DNA extraction, blood samples from the prospective study were shipped at room temperature or frozen. The CDR3, cysteine through phenylalanine, is 15 amino acids long. The retained sequence is limited to the CDR3, 45 bases, with the frame set at the first base. The germline V gene (reference sequence) specifies LNHDA as CDR1 and SQIVND as CDR2. Unmatched junction bases come to 10, with V trimmed by 5 bases and J by 4 bases.

As to this clone: What this receptor recognizes is not known. Base qualities were left out, and no much larger clone turns up one base away.

The immunoSEQ Assay, a bias-controlled multiplex PCR, was used to amplify TCRbeta CDR3 regions from genomic DNA. Per the original workflow: Nucleated cell counts per sample were estimated from amplification of reference gene primers within the assay. To quantify the absolute abundance of each unique TCRbeta CDR3 rearrangement, sequence reads were collapsed and filtered. For each sample, productive Simpson clonality was calculated as the square root of Simpson's diversity index over productive rearrangements. TCRdb's version of the immuneACCESS table is confined to in-frame rearrangements and falls short of the full clone set. An unresolved V gene accounts for under half of the shortfall where checked; the remainder is of unknown origin. V, J and clone size are taken as reported in that table, and D and trimming were inferred from the DNA itself. The sample profile shows around 300,000 clones; almost 90% of them were found once. The leading ten clones occupy roughly 1.5% of the sample.

Sequenced material: PBMCs or T cells enriched from blood (not recorded which). The clonotype comes from a woman aged 18 to 35 with acute COVID-19. In this chain, TRBV19 is recombined with TRBJ1-1, and 7 bases in between align with TRBD1. The CDR3 protein is CASSLQGRLATEAFF. DNA sequence: TGTGCCAGTAGTCTACAGGGGAGGCTCGCCACTGAAGCTTTCTTT.